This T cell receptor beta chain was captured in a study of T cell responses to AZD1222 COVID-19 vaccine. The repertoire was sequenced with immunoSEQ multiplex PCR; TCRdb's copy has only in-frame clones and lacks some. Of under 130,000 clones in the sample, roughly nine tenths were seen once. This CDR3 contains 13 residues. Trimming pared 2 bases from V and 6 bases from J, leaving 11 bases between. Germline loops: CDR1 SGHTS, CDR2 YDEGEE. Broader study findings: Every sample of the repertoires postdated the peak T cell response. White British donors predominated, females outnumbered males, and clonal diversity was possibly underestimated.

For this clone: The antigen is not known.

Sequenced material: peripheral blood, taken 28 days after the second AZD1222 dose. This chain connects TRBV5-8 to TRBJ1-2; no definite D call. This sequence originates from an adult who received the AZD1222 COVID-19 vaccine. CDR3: CASSFSGSDGYTF. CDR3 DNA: TGTGCCAGCAGCTTCAGCGGTTCCGATGGCTACACCTTC.